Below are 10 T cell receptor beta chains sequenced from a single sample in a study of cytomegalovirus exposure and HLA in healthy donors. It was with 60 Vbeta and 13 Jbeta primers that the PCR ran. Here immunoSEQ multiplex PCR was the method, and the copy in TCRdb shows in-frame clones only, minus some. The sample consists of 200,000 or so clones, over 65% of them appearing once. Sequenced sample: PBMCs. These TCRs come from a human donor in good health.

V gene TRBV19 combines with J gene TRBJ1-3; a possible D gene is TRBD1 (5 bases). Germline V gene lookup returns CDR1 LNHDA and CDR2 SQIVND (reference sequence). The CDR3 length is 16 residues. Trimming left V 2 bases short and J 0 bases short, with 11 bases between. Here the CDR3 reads CASSITQQVSGNTIYF. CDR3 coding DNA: TGTGCCAGTAGTATAACTCAACAGGTCTCTGGAAACACCATATATTTT.

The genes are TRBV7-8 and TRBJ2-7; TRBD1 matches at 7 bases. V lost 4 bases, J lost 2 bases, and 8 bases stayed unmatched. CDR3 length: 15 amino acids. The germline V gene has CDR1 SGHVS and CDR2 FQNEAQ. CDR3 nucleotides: TGTGCCAGCAGCTCATTAACAGGGGCCACCTACGAGCAGTACTTC. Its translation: CASSSLTGATYEQYF. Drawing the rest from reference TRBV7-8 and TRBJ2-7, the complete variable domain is GAGVSQSPRYKVAKRGQDVALRCDPISGHVSLFWYQQALGQGPEFLTYFQNEAQLDKSGLPSDRFFAERPEGSVSTLKIQRTQQEDSAVYLCASSSLTGATYEQYFGPGTRLTVT.

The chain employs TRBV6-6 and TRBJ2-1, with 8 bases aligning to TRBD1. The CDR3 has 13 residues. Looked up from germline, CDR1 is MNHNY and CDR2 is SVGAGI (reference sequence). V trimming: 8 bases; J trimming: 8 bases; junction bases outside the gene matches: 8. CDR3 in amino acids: CASAGQAGYEQFF. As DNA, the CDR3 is TGTGCCAGCGCGGGACAGGCGGGCTATGAGCAGTTCTTC.

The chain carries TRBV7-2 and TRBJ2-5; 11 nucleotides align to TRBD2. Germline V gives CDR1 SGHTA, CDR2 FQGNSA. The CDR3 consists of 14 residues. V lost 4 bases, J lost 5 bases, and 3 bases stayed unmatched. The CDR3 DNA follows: TGTGCCAGCAGCTCTTTAGCGGGAGGGGAGACCCAGTACTTC. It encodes CASSSLAGGETQYF.

Here the CDR3 reads CASSLDGSQPQHF. The CDR3 DNA follows: TGTGCCAGCAGCTTAGATGGTAGTCAGCCCCAGCATTTT. The V call is TRBV7-8, the J call TRBJ1-5; unclear D gene. Trimming shortened V by 1 base and J by 6 bases, and 7 bases separated the two germline ends. The CDR3 spans 13 residues. Germline values: CDR1 SGHVS, CDR2 FQNEAQ.

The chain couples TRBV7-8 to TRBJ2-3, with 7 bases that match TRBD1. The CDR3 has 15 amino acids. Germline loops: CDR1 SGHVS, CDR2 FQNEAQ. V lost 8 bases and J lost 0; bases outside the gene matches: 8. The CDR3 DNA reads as TGTGCCAGCGGACCGGGACAGACTAGCACAGATACGCAGTATTTT. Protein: CASGPGQTSTDTQYF.

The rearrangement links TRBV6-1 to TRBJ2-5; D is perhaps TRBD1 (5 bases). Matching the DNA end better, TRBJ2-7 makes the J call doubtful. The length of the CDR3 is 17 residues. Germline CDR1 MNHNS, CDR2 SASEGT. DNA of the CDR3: TGTGCCAGCAGTGAAGCGCTTAGGGCAGGGTCCTCCTACGAGCAGTACTTC. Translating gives CASSEALRAGSSYEQYF.

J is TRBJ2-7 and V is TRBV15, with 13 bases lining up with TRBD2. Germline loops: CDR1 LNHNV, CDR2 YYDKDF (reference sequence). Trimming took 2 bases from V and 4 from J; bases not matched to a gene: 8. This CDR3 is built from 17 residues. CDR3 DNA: TGTGCCACCAGCAGACCCTCCCCGGGACTAGCGGGATACGAGCAGTACTTC. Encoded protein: CATSRPSPGLAGYEQYF.

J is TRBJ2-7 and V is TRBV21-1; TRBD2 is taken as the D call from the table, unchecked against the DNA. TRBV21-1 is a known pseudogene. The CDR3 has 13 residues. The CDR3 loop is CATTGAAGGEQYF. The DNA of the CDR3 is TGTGCCACCACGGGGGCAGCCGGGGGGGAGCAGTACTTC.

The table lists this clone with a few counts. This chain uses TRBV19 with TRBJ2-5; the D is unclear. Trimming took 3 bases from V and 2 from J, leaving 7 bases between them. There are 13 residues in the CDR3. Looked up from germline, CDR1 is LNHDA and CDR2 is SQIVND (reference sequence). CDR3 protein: CASSMNSQETQYF. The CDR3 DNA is TGTGCCAGTAGTATGAACAGTCAAGAGACCCAGTACTTC.